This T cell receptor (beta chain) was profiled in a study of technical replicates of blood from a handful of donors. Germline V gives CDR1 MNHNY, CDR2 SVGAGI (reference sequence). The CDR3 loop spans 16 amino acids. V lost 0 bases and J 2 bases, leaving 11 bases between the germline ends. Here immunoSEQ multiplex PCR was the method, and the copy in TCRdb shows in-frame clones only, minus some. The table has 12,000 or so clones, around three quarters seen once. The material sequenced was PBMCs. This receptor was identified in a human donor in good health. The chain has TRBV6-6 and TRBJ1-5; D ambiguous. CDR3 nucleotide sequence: TGTGCCAGCAGTTACTCCCTATCCGGGGGCAATCAGCCCCAGCATTTT. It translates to CASSYSLSGGNQPQHF.